This passage covers 28 T cell receptor beta chains from one sample sequenced in a study of blood T cell repertoires in COVID-19. Sequencing used immunoSEQ multiplex PCR; TCRdb keeps in-frame clones, though not all of them. The table lists 250,000 or so clones, 86% of them singletons. The sample taken for sequencing was peripheral blood. Receptors originate from a man younger than 45 with active or convalescent COVID-19.

The chain uses TRBV18 and TRBJ2-1; D is perhaps TRBD1 (5 bases). Trimming took 2 bases from V and 5 from J, leaving 16 bases between them. CDR3 length: 16 residues. Germline loops: CDR1 KGHSH, CDR2 LQKENI. CDR3 residues: CASSPLKGPVNNEQFF. CDR3 DNA: TGTGCCAGCTCACCATTGAAGGGGCCGGTAAACAATGAGCAGTTCTTC.

A word on this clone: The same CDR3 is also encoded by other DNA sequences in this sample. This chain joins TRBV10-2 and TRBJ1-2, with D maybe TRBD1 (5 bases). CDR1 is WSHSY, CDR2 SAAADI, per germline. The CDR3 consists of 13 residues. Trimming removed 2 bases at V and 5 bases at J, with 9 bases between. The CDR3 loop reads CASSEGQGYGYTF. The CDR3 nucleotides read TGCGCCAGCAGTGAGGGGCAGGGTTATGGCTACACCTTC.

The chain couples TRBV5-1 to TRBJ2-1; 7 bases fit TRBD2. The CDR3 length is 15 residues. V lost 2 bases to trimming and J lost 6 bases; unmatched junction nucleotides: 8. The germline V gene has CDR1 SGHRS and CDR2 YFSETQ. The CDR3 nucleotides read TGCGCCAGCAGCTTTCCGGGACTACCGCTCAATGAGCAGTTCTTC. Its protein product is CASSFPGLPLNEQFF.

V usage is TRBV7-9 and J usage is TRBJ2-7; 7 bases map to TRBD1. CDR3 length: 12 amino acids. J lost 8 bases, V lost 6 bases, and 7 bases had no gene match. The germline gives CDR1 SEHNR, CDR2 FQNEAQ (reference sequence). The CDR3 nucleotides read TGTGCCAGCAGGTCCGAGGGACAGCAGCAGTACTTC. Protein sequence: CASRSEGQQQYF.

The V gene is TRBV6-5, the J gene TRBJ2-7, with a weak D call TRBD2 (6 bases). The V gene's germline CDR1 is MNHEY and CDR2 SVGAGI. This CDR3 has 15 residues. Trimming took off 2 bases at V and 7 bases at J, with 18 bases between the two ends. The CDR3 spells CASSYLTSGSGEQYF. CDR3 DNA: TGTGCCAGCAGTTACCTTACGAGCGGGTCTGGTGAGCAGTACTTC.

This clone appeared once. This chain joins TRBV29-1 and TRBJ1-1, with 8 bases that match TRBD1. The CDR3 length is 14 residues. V was pared by 4 bases and J by 2 bases, with 6 bases of the junction left unmatched. Germline V gene lookup returns CDR1 SQVTM and CDR2 ANQGSEA. The chain's CDR3 is CSVVGTGINTEAFF. DNA of the CDR3: TGCAGCGTTGTCGGGACAGGCATTAACACTGAAGCTTTCTTT.

The genes are TRBV5-6 and TRBJ1-1; 8 nucleotides agree with TRBD1. CDR3 length: 14 residues. V shed 4 bases, J shed 4 bases, and the junction held 6 bases outside the gene matches. CDR1 and CDR2 from the germline V gene are SGHDT and YYEEEE. CDR3 DNA: TGTGCCAGCAGCGGCAGGGGGCGCGGCACTGAAGCTTTCTTT. As protein: CASSGRGRGTEAFF. The variable domain in full, completed from reference TRBV5-6 and TRBJ1-1, reads DAGVTQSPTHLIKTRGQQVTLRCSPKSGHDTVSWYQQALGQGPQFIFQYYEEEERQRGNFPDRFSGHQFPNYSSELNVNALLLGDSALYLCASSGRGRGTEAFFGQGTRLTVV.

The CDR3 sequence: CAISETETGTRQGYTF. The CDR3 DNA reads TGTGCCATCAGTGAGACGGAGACAGGGACTAGGCAGGGCTACACCTTC. The chain employs TRBV10-3 and TRBJ1-2, with 7 bases matching TRBD1. The CDR3 sequence is 16 residues long. The V segment lost 2 bases and the J segment 8 bases; nucleotides outside the gene matches: 14. Germline CDR1 and CDR2: ENHRY and SYGVKD.

The rearrangement uses TRBV4-3 and TRBJ1-2, with D uncertain. In germline, CDR1 is LGHNA, CDR2 YSLEER. The CDR3 is 15 amino acids. The germline V and J ends were trimmed by 0 bases and 3 bases, with 11 bases remaining between them. The CDR3 reads CASSQDYSEDYGYTF. CDR3 sequence (DNA): TGCGCCAGCAGCCAAGATTATTCAGAAGACTATGGCTACACCTTC.

This clone was seen a single time. The V call is TRBV27, the J call TRBJ1-5; 8 positions agree with TRBD1. CDR3 length equals 14 residues. Germline CDR1 and CDR2: MNHEY and SMNVEV (reference sequence). J lost 7 bases, V lost 5 bases, and 7 bases had no gene match. CDR3 loop: CASSLGQGGQPQHF. In DNA form, the CDR3 reads TGTGCCAGCAGTCTAGGACAGGGCGGGCAGCCCCAGCATTTT.

V usage is TRBV6-2 or TRBV6-3 and J usage is TRBJ2-7; 9 nucleotides match TRBD1. The germline V gene encodes CDR1 MNHEY and CDR2 SVGEGT. Trimming removed 4 bases from V and 3 bases from J; junction bases left unmatched: 10. The CDR3 consists of 16 residues. The CDR3 region has the DNA TGTGCCAGCAGTTTCCCCGGGACAGGGAGCTACTACGAGCAGTACTTC. It is translated as CASSFPGTGSYYEQYF.

The chain links TRBV23-1 to TRBJ1-3; 8 bases fit TRBD1. TRBV23-1 is annotated as an ORF whose role is uncertain. Germline trimming cut 8 bases from V and 0 bases from J; bases unmatched to any gene: 18. The CDR3 has 19 residues. CDR3 sequence reads: CASHARDRHPRRSGNTIYF. The CDR3 bases are TGCGCCAGCCATGCCCGGGACAGGCACCCCCGACGCTCTGGAAACACCATATATTTT.

DNA for the CDR3: TGTGCCAGTTATACCGGGACTAGCATTCTGGATACGCAGTATTTT. Protein product: CASYTGTSILDTQYF. The genes are TRBV10-3 and TRBJ2-3, with 9 bases identical to TRBD2. Germline V CDR1 and CDR2: ENHRY, SYGVKD. CDR3 length: 15 residues. J lost 6 bases, V lost 10 bases, and 14 bases had no gene match.

V gene TRBV2 combines with J gene TRBJ2-3; a weak D match, TRBD2 (6 bases). This CDR3 has 16 residues. Germline V gives CDR1 SNHLY, CDR2 FYNNEI. V lost 9 bases and J lost 2, with 21 bases in between. CDR3 bases: TGTGCCAGTCCTCCCACCGGTCTAGCGATCACAGATACGCAGTATTTT. Residues: CASPPTGLAITDTQYF.

V gene TRBV5-1 combines with J gene TRBJ2-2; D is possibly TRBD2 (5 bases). The CDR3 is 15 amino acids. V was pared by 0 bases and J by 3 bases, with 9 bases between. Germline V gene sequence: CDR1 SGHRS, CDR2 YFSETQ. CDR3: CASSLESRDTGELFF. The CDR3 DNA reads as TGCGCCAGCAGCTTGGAGTCGAGGGACACCGGGGAGCTGTTTTTT.

This rearrangement joins TRBV5-1 to TRBJ2-1; no clear D. V was shortened by 0 bases and J by 0 bases, with 7 bases between the two germline ends. Germline V gene sequence: CDR1 SGHRS, CDR2 YFSETQ. This CDR3 comprises 15 residues. CDR3 DNA: TGCGCCAGCAGCTTGGACATAAGCTCCTACAATGAGCAGTTCTTC. It codes for CASSLDISSYNEQFF.

The rearrangement uses TRBV4-2 and TRBJ2-6, with D perhaps matching TRBD1 (5 bases). Trimming removed 2 bases from V and 0 bases from J, with 14 bases in between. The length of the CDR3 is 18 residues. Germline-derived CDR1 and CDR2 are LGHNA and YNFKEQ. The CDR3 loop reads CASSQNFGRDSGANVLTF. The CDR3 DNA sequence: TGTGCCAGCAGCCAAAACTTTGGCAGGGACTCTGGGGCCAACGTCCTGACTTTC.

V usage is TRBV6-1 and J usage is TRBJ1-3; weak D call: TRBD1 (6 bases). Per germline, CDR1 MNHNS and CDR2 SASEGT. The CDR3 extends over 15 amino acids. V shed 1 base and J shed 6 bases, with 13 bases lying between them. The CDR3: CASSEVGRGTNTIYF. CDR3 bases: TGTGCCAGCAGTGAAGTAGGCAGGGGAACAAACACCATATATTTT.

This clone was detected only once. The CDR3 here is CASSLVSRGRVDSPLHF. The CDR3 coding sequence is TGTGCCAGCAGCTTGGTTTCCAGGGGGCGCGTCGATTCACCCCTCCACTTT. The chain links TRBV5-6 to TRBJ1-6; TRBD1 aligns across 8 bases. Germline loops: CDR1 SGHDT, CDR2 YYEEEE. The length of the CDR3 is 17 residues. J gave up 8 bases and V 0 bases, and 10 bases lay outside the gene matches.

This clone was observed a single time. This chain uses TRBV29-1 with TRBJ2-1; D call uncertain. Trimming pared 4 bases from V and 5 bases from J, leaving 6 bases between. Germline V gives CDR1 SQVTM, CDR2 ANQGSEA. This CDR3 spans 11 amino acids. The CDR3 loop reads CSVAQNNEQFF. For the CDR3, the DNA is TGCAGCGTTGCCCAGAACAATGAGCAGTTCTTC.

V usage is TRBV9 and J usage is TRBJ2-5; D unresolved. V was clipped by 0 bases and J by 3 bases, with 9 bases between them. The CDR3 runs to 14 residues. Germline CDR1 and CDR2: SGDLS and YYNGEE. CDR3 region: CASSVAGDKETQYF. In DNA form, the CDR3 reads TGTGCCAGCAGCGTAGCGGGTGATAAAGAGACCCAGTACTTC. Drawing the rest from reference TRBV9 and TRBJ2-5, the complete variable domain is DSGVTQTPKHLITATGQRVTLRCSPRSGDLSVYWYQQSLDQGLQFLIQYYNGEERAKGNILERFSAQQFPDLHSELNLSSLELGDSALYFCASSVAGDKETQYFGPGTRLLVL.

The rearrangement links TRBV19 to TRBJ1-4; D might be TRBD1 (5 bases). Trimming took off 1 base at V and 5 bases at J, with 8 bases between the two ends. Germline V gene lookup returns CDR1 LNHDA and CDR2 SQIVND (reference sequence). The CDR3 sequence is 14 residues long. The CDR3 loop is CASSIGQLNEKLFF. The DNA of the CDR3 is TGTGCCAGTAGTATAGGACAGCTAAATGAAAAACTGTTTTTT.

The chain uses TRBV7-2 and TRBJ2-7; 12 nucleotides match TRBD2. After removal of 5 bases from V and 3 bases from J, the junction contained 8 bases not matched to a gene. This CDR3 contains 16 residues. Germline CDR1 is SGHTA and CDR2 is FQGNSA. The CDR3, as DNA: TGTGCCAGCAGCGAGACTAGCGGGGGCGCCGACTACGAGCAGTACTTC. Translated: CASSETSGGADYEQYF.

This clone was picked up one time. CDR3 loop: CAAAVSPYEQYF. The CDR3 DNA reads as TGTGCCGCGGCGGTGTCCCCCTACGAGCAGTACTTC. The V call is TRBV6-5, the J call TRBJ2-7; no clear D. The CDR3 contains 12 residues. CDR1 MNHEY and CDR2 SVGAGI come from the germline V gene. Trimming removed 11 bases from V and 2 bases from J, with 13 bases in between.

CDR3 sequence (DNA): TGTGCCAGCAGTCGCCAGCAGGGGATAGAGACCCAGTACTTC. It encodes CASSRQQGIETQYF. The chain has TRBV25-1 and TRBJ2-5; D might be TRBD1 (6 bases). Trimming pared 5 bases from V and 4 bases from J, leaving 14 bases between. Germline assignment: CDR1 MGHDK and CDR2 SYGVNS. The CDR3 sequence is 14 residues long. Filled out from reference TRBV25-1 and TRBJ2-5, the complete variable domain reads EADIYQTPRYLVIGTGKKITLECSQTMGHDKMYWYQQDPGMELHLIHYSYGVNSTEKGDLSSESTVSRIRTEHFPLTLESARPSHTSQYLCASSRQQGIETQYFGPGTRLLVL.

The chain has TRBV5-1 and TRBJ1-1; 8 nucleotides align to TRBD1. With V trimmed by 4 bases and J by 10 bases, 15 bases remained unmatched. Germline V gives CDR1 SGHRS, CDR2 YFSETQ. This CDR3 has 15 residues. CDR3 in DNA: TGCGCCAGCAGCAGGGCAGGGGGCGAAGGTTTAGGAGCTTTCTTT. Its protein is CASSRAGGEGLGAFF.

V and J are TRBV9 and TRBJ1-1, with a weak D call TRBD1 (5 bases). Per the germline V gene, CDR1 is SGDLS and CDR2 is YYNGEE. The CDR3 has 15 amino acids. V was pared by 0 bases and J by 4 bases, with 13 bases between. This CDR3 is CASSVEPRGGTEAFF. For the CDR3, the DNA is TGTGCCAGCAGCGTAGAGCCCCGGGGGGGCACTGAAGCTTTCTTT.

The chain employs TRBV5-1 and TRBJ2-7; 9 positions agree with TRBD2. This CDR3 spans 17 amino acids. The J segment lost 2 bases and the V segment lost 0 bases, leaving 9 bases of the junction unmatched. CDR1 SGHRS and CDR2 YFSETQ come from the germline V gene. CDR3 in DNA: TGCGCCAGCAGCTTGGAGCGTCTAGCGGGGAGTCCCTACGAGCAGTACTTC. Its protein is CASSLERLAGSPYEQYF.